This T cell receptor beta chain was recorded in a study of siplizumab effects on memory and regulatory T cells. Study-level results: Proliferating CD4+ or CD8+ clones, roughly 80-97% of them, lacked an assignable naive or memory phenotype. Siplizumab gave mappable alloreactive CD4+ clones an average Treg-derived fraction of approximately 69%, against 25% to 30% in controls.

The repertoire was sequenced with immunoSEQ multiplex PCR; TCRdb's copy has only in-frame clones and lacks some. The sample records 95,000 to 110,000 clones, roughly 93% being singletons. Concerning this clone itself: Its antigen is still unknown.

Germline CDR1 is SEHNR and CDR2 is FQNEAQ (reference sequence). The V gene lost 2 bases and the J gene lost 6 bases, with 15 bases spanning the gap. The CDR3 has 15 residues. This chain links TRBV7-9 with TRBJ2-3; D may be TRBD1 (5 bases). The receptor's source is a human donor in good health. Material for sequencing was Tregs sorted from blood. The CDR3 nucleotides are TGTGCCAGCAGCTTATCGATAGGGGTCGGCGATACGCAGTATTTT. Its translation is CASSLSIGVGDTQYF.